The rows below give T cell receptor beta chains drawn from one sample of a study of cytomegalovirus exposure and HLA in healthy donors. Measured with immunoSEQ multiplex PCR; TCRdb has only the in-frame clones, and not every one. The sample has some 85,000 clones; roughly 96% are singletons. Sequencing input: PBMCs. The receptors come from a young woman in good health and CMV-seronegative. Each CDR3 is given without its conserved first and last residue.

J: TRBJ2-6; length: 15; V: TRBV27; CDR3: ASSLSVRDSGANVLT
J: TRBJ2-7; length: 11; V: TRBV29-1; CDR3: SVDVQGDGEQY
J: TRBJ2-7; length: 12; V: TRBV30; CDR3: AWSGDRGDYEQY
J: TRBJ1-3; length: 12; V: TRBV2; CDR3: ASRDRLSVYTIY
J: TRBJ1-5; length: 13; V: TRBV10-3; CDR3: AISTQQGKNQPQH
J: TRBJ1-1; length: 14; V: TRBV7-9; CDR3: ASSLYGGIMNTEAF
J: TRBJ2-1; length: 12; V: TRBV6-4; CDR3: ASSDGTSGNEQF
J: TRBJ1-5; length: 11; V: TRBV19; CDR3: ASSGTPGEPQH
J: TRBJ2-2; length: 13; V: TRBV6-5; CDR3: ASSRTSGNTGELF
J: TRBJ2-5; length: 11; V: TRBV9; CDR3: ASNPSGSETQY
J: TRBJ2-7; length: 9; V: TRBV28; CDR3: ASRGVREQY
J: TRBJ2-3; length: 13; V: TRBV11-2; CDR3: ASRPGTGVTDTQY
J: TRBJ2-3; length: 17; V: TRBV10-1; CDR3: ASSESASGRAEYTDTQY
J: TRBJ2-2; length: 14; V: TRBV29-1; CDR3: SVLGLAGANTGELF
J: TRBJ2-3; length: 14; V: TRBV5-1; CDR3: ASSLLSSGGTDTQY
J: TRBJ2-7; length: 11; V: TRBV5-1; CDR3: ASSTSYDGQQY
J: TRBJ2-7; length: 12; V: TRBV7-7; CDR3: ASSPAEGGYEQY
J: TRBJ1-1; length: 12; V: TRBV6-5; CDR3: ASRLVGGNTEAF
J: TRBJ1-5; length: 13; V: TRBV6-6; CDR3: ASSDRGASNQPQH
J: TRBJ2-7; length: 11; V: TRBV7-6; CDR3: ASSSTRVLEQY
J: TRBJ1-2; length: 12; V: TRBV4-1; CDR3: ASSQDGAVYGYT
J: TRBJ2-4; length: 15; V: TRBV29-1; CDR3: SVVSQGRALAKNIQY
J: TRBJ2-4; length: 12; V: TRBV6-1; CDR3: ASTSGEGVNIQY
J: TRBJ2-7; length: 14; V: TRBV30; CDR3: AWGGIPGQSSYEQY
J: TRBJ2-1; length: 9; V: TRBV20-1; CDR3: SAPSLLGEF
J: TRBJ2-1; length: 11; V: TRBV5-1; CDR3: ASSFDSYNEQF
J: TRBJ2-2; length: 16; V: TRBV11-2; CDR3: ASSLGGGGGRSTGELF
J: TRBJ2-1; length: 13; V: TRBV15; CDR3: ATSRAPRYYNEQF
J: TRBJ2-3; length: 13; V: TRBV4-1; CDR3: ASSQRDRDTDTQY
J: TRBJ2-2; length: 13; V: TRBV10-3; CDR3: AIRGGRDIAGELF
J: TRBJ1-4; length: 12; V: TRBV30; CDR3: AWSAQDRGEKLF
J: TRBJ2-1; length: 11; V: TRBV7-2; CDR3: ASSQGRGNEQF
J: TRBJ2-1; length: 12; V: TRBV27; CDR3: ASSFHPQGLEQF
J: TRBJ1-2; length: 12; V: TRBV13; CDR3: ASSGPQAGGGYT
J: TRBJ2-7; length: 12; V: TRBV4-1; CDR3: ASSQGSGAVEQY
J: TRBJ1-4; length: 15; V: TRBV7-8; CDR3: ASSLHHTGIFYEKLF
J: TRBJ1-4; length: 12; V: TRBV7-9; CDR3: ASRETGVSEKLF
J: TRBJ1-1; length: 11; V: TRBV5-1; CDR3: ASSAQENTEAF
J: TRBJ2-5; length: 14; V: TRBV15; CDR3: ATSRVLAQQAGTQY
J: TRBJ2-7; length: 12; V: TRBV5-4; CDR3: ASSLPGAGDEQY
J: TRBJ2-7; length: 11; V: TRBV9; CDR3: ASSVDSPYEQY
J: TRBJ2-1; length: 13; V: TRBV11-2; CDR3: ASSQSGTSYNEQF
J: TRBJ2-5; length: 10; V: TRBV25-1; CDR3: ASSDVVETQY
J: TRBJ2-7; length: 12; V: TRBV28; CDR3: ASSRTSGIHEQY
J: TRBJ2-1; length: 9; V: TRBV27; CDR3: ASSQGTSVV
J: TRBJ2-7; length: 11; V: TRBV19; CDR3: ASSDRNSYEQY
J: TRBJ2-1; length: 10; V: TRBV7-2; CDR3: ASSLAGGSPF
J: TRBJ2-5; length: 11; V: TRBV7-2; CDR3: ASSLSSWETQY
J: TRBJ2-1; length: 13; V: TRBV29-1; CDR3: SVLFLAGYYNEQF
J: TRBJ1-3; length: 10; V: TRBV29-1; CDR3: SADRGGNTIY
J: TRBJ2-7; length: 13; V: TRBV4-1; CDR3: ASSPGQGPSYEQY
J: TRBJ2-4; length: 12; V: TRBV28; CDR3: ASRQGQGKNIQY
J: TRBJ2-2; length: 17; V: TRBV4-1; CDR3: ASSQEPASGETNTGELF